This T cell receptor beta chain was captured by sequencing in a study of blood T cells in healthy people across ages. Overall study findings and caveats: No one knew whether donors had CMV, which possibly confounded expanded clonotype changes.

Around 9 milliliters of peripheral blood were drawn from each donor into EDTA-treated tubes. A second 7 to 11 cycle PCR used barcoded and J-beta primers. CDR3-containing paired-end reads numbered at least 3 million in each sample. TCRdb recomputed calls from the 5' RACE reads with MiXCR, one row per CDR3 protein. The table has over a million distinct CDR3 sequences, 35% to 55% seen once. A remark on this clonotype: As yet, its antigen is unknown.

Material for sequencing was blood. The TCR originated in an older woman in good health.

As DNA, the CDR3 is TGTGCCAGCAGCTTGGACCCAGTCAATGAGCAGTACTTC. Translating it yields CASSLDPVNEQYF. V and J are TRBV7-3 and TRBJ2-1; no reliable D call. The J call is doubtful: the DNA matches TRBJ2-7 better. The CDR3 covers 13 residues. Germline CDR1 and CDR2: SGHTA and FQGTGA.